The subject of this entry is one T cell receptor beta chain. No antigen is known for it. TCRdb redid the calling of the 5' RACE reads with MiXCR, one entry per CDR3 protein. The table shows around 130,000 distinct CDR3 sequences, with 11% to 15% occurring only once. This specimen belongs to a study of T-cell memory formation after mild COVID-19. Study-wide background: Clusters were largely donor specific.

Study-wide points: The appearance of some responding clones in pre-infection memory suggested that cross-reactive memory joined. A balance of CD4 and CD8 characterized clones contracting day 15 to 85, whereas later expanders leaned CD4+. The authors left the SARS-CoV-2 specificity of second-wave clones peaking on day 37 unconfirmed.

Sequenced material: PBMCs or a T cell subset sorted from them (not recorded which). The clonotype originates from an adult woman who had mild COVID-19 (a few samples of this study predate the infection). Cell type and time point are not known.

CDR3 in amino acids: CAWITGGLTGELFF. The CDR3 nucleotides read TGTGCCTGGATAACGGGGGGCCTCACCGGGGAGCTGTTTTTT. J is TRBJ2-2 and V is TRBV30; weak D call: TRBD2 (7 bases). Trimming pared 4 bases from V and 4 bases from J, leaving 13 bases between. Germline V gene data show CDR1 as GTSNPN and CDR2 as SVGIG (reference sequence). The CDR3 contains 14 residues.